The 26 T cell receptor beta chains below were found in one sample sequenced in a study of shared clonotypes between healthy human individuals. The table came from immunoSEQ multiplex PCR; TCRdb's copy has only in-frame clones and leaves some out. The data contain approximately 510,000 clones, 79% of them seen just once; the ten biggest clones take up approximately 13%. Sequencing was done on a sample of PBMCs. These receptors originate from a woman aged 40 to 50 in good health. Some clones in this sample may be carry-over from other donors' samples.

The chain carries TRBV27 and TRBJ2-1; 12 nucleotides match TRBD2. The CDR3 covers 14 residues. With V trimmed by 5 bases and J by 9 bases, 5 bases remained unmatched. CDR1 and CDR2 (germline): MNHEY, SMNVEV (reference sequence). CDR3 bases: TGTGCCAGCAGTATGACTAGCGGGAGAGGTGAGCAGTTCTTC. Amino acids: CASSMTSGRGEQFF.

The chain combines TRBV27 with TRBJ1-1; 7 nucleotides match TRBD1. CDR3 length equals 14 residues. Unmatched junction bases numbered 5, after V lost 6 bases and J lost 1 base. CDR1 is MNHEY and CDR2 is SMNVEV in the germline V gene (reference sequence). As DNA, the CDR3 is TGTGCCAGCAGGGCCAGGGGGTGGAACACTGAAGCTTTCTTT. Amino acids: CASRARGWNTEAFF.

This chain links TRBV7-3 with TRBJ2-6; D remains unclear. This CDR3 has 13 amino acids. The germline CDR1 and CDR2 sequences are SGHTA and FQGTGA. Trimming shortened V by 2 bases and J by 3 bases, and 2 bases separated the two germline ends. The CDR3, as DNA: TGTGCCAGCAGCTTACGTGGGGCCAACGTCCTGACTTTC. As protein: CASSLRGANVLTF.

The table lists this clone with a count of one. The chain employs TRBV9 and TRBJ2-7, with a weak D call TRBD2 (5 bases). This CDR3 comprises 19 residues. Trimming took 0 bases from V and 1 from J, leaving 23 bases between them. The germline V gene has CDR1 SGDLS and CDR2 YYNGEE. CDR3 protein: CASSVEPSLRPGSSYEQYF. The CDR3 bases are TGTGCCAGCAGCGTAGAACCCTCTCTCAGGCCGGGGAGTTCCTACGAGCAGTACTTC.

Notes on this clone: The likely explanation is a read error, given a far larger clone one base away. Other DNA sequences in the same sample also yield this CDR3. This chain uses TRBV9 with TRBJ1-1; D might be TRBD1 (5 bases). The germline V gene encodes CDR1 SGDLS and CDR2 YYNGEE. The CDR3 spans 15 residues. CDR3 coding DNA: TGTGCCAGCAGCCCTAGCGGGGACCAGAACACTGAGGCTTTCTTT. This encodes CASSPSGDQNTEAFF.

This chain joins TRBV5-1 and TRBJ1-4, with TRBD1 matching 8 bases. The germline CDR1 and CDR2 sequences are SGHRS and YFSETQ. The CDR3 contains 14 residues. The J segment lost 5 bases and the V segment lost 4 bases, leaving 4 bases of the junction unmatched. Here the CDR3 DNA reads TGCGCCAGCAGCACCGGGACAGGAAATGAAAAACTGTTTTTT. Its translation is CASSTGTGNEKLFF.

In this sample, this clone turned up a few times. J is TRBJ1-3 and V is TRBV5-1, with 8 positions matching TRBD1. The CDR3 runs 15 residues. Germline V gene lookup returns CDR1 SGHRS and CDR2 YFSETQ. After removal of 0 bases from V and 8 bases from J, the junction contained 7 bases not matched to a gene. CDR3 sequence reads: CASSLAQGAGDTIYF. CDR3 DNA: TGCGCCAGCAGCTTGGCCCAGGGGGCCGGGGACACCATATATTTT.

This clone has just a few counts. The chain recombines TRBV6-1 with TRBJ1-1; TRBD1 matches 7 bases. This CDR3 comprises 14 residues. Germline CDR1 reads MNHNS; CDR2 reads SASEGT. The ends lost 3 bases at V and 10 bases at J; junction bases unmatched: 11. The CDR3 sequence: CASSDSIETGRAFF. The CDR3 DNA reads as TGTGCCAGCAGTGACTCGATTGAGACAGGGAGAGCTTTCTTT.

The V call is TRBV18, the J call TRBJ2-1, with D uncertain. The CDR3 sequence is 14 residues long. Germline-derived CDR1 and CDR2 are KGHSH and LQKENI. V dropped 3 bases and J dropped 7 bases, with 13 bases sitting between them. The CDR3 spells CASSPSLTENEQFF. The DNA of the CDR3 is TGTGCCAGCTCACCGTCACTTACGGAGAATGAGCAGTTCTTC.

V usage is TRBV7-3 and J usage is TRBJ2-1; 9 bases line up with TRBD1. Germline V gene data show CDR1 as SGHTA and CDR2 as FQGTGA. V lost 4 bases and J lost 4; bases outside the gene matches: 5. The CDR3 is 15 residues long. The CDR3, as DNA: TGTGCCAGCAGCTCCGACAGGGGGTTATACAATGAGCAGTTCTTC. Protein product: CASSSDRGLYNEQFF.

V is TRBV5-1 and J is TRBJ2-5; maybe TRBD1 (6 bases). The CDR3 runs to 15 residues. Trimming stripped 4 bases from V and 1 base from J, with 14 bases between. The germline V gene has CDR1 SGHRS and CDR2 YFSETQ. The DNA of the CDR3 is TGCGCCAGCAGCCCGAACAGGGTCTCCCAAGAGACCCAGTACTTC. Translating it yields CASSPNRVSQETQYF.

This clone has only a few counts. The chain joins TRBV6-5 to TRBJ2-3; D is possibly TRBD1 or TRBD2 (5 bases each). The germline V gene has CDR1 MNHEY and CDR2 SVGAGI. Trimming took 6 bases from V and 6 from J, leaving 10 bases between them. The CDR3 loop spans 12 amino acids. This CDR3 is CASRQGTDTQYF. The CDR3 DNA follows: TGTGCCAGCAGACAAGGGACGGATACGCAGTATTTT.

The chain joins TRBV9 to TRBJ2-2, with 7 bases aligning to TRBD1. Trimming took 6 bases from V and 1 from J; bases not matched to a gene: 3. The CDR3 extends over 14 amino acids. Germline V gene lookup returns CDR1 SGDLS and CDR2 YYNGEE. In DNA form, the CDR3 reads TGTGCCAGCACCGGACAGGAGAACACCGGGGAGCTGTTTTTT. It encodes CASTGQENTGELFF.

This clone has just a few counts. The chain joins TRBV27 to TRBJ2-1; 8 bases line up with TRBD2. The junction had 22 bases not matched to a gene; V was cut back by 6 bases and J by 6 bases. Germline V gene data show CDR1 as MNHEY and CDR2 as SMNVEV (reference sequence). The CDR3 is made up of 19 amino acids. The CDR3 nucleotides read TGTGCCAGCAGGGGAGTTAGCGGGATCGGTGTGTTTCAAGTCAATGAGCAGTTCTTC. Translation: CASRGVSGIGVFQVNEQFF.

This clone was detected only a few times. Different DNA sequences within this sample yield the same CDR3. This chain joins TRBV5-1 and TRBJ2-5; D gene uncertain. V was shortened by 0 bases and J by 2 bases, with 8 bases between the two germline ends. The CDR3 runs 14 residues. Germline-derived CDR1 and CDR2 are SGHRS and YFSETQ. CDR3 amino acids: CASSLVGSQETQYF. For the CDR3, the DNA is TGCGCCAGCAGCTTGGTGGGCAGTCAAGAGACCCAGTACTTC.

The chain joins TRBV21-1 to TRBJ2-5; TRBD1 is taken as the D call from the table, unchecked against the DNA. TRBV21-1 represents a pseudogene. The CDR3 is 15 amino acids. CDR3 region: CASTKRGGQGETQYF. In DNA form, the CDR3 reads TGTGCCAGCACCAAAAGGGGGGGACAGGGAGAGACCCAGTACTTC.

This rearrangement joins TRBV28 to TRBJ1-5; D might be TRBD1 (6 bases). CDR1 and CDR2 (germline): MDHEN, SYDVKM. The V end lost 6 bases, the J end lost 5 bases, and 17 bases lay between the germline ends. The CDR3 length is 15 residues. CDR3 protein: CASRPPTGGDQPQHF. Here the CDR3 DNA reads TGTGCCAGCAGACCACCGACAGGTGGGGATCAGCCCCAGCATTTT.

V and J are TRBV28 and TRBJ2-1, with 10 positions matching TRBD1. This CDR3 has 14 residues. Trimming cost V 5 bases and J 9 bases; bases outside gene matches: 7. The germline V gene has CDR1 MDHEN and CDR2 SYDVKM. This CDR3 reads CASSPPTGGIEQFF. The DNA for the CDR3 is TGTGCCAGCAGTCCACCGACAGGGGGCATTGAGCAGTTCTTC.

The rearrangement uses TRBV5-4 and TRBJ2-2; 14 bases match TRBD2. Germline V lookup: CDR1 SGHNT, CDR2 YYREEE (reference sequence). CDR3 length: 18 amino acids. The V segment lost 4 bases and the J segment 3 bases; nucleotides outside the gene matches: 8. The CDR3 sequence is CASSPGLAGAEHTGELFF. The CDR3 region has the DNA TGTGCCAGCAGCCCGGGACTAGCGGGAGCGGAGCACACCGGGGAGCTGTTTTTT.

The chain uses TRBV5-8 and TRBJ2-5; 7 bases align to TRBD2. Germline-derived CDR1 and CDR2 are SGHTS and YDEGEE. The V segment lost 4 bases and the J segment 1 base; nucleotides outside the gene matches: 4. This CDR3 comprises 14 residues. The CDR3 loop is CASSQGTIQETQYF. The CDR3 region has the DNA TGTGCCAGCAGCCAAGGGACTATCCAAGAGACCCAGTACTTC.

The chain links TRBV4-3 to TRBJ2-7, with D uncertain. V was clipped by 1 base and J by 6 bases, with 10 bases between them. The CDR3 length is 13 residues. In germline, CDR1 is LGHNA, CDR2 YSLEER. The DNA for the CDR3 is TGCGCCAGCAGCCAAGGAAGATTTAGCGAGCAGTACTTC. As protein: CASSQGRFSEQYF.

Only a few counts were recorded for this clone. V is TRBV19 and J is TRBJ2-2; D gene ambiguous. The CDR3 extends over 13 amino acids. V gave up 7 bases and J gave up 4 bases, with 10 bases separating them. Germline CDR1 and CDR2: LNHDA and SQIVND (reference sequence). In DNA form, the CDR3 reads TGTGCCAGTAACCCTAGTAGCACCGGGGAGCTGTTTTTT. This sequence encodes CASNPSSTGELFF.

The chain couples TRBV5-8 to TRBJ1-5; D unclear. The CDR3 is 11 amino acids. Trimming removed 4 bases from V and 7 bases from J, with 6 bases in between. Germline-derived CDR1 and CDR2 are SGHTS and YDEGEE. In nucleotides, the CDR3 is TGTGCCAGCAGCCCAATGCAGCCCCAGCATTTT. It yields the protein CASSPMQPQHF.

The chain uses TRBV5-4 and TRBJ2-7; no clear D. The germline V gene has CDR1 SGHNT and CDR2 YYREEE (reference sequence). Trimming pared 0 bases from V and 6 bases from J, leaving 4 bases between. The CDR3 runs to 11 residues. The CDR3 DNA reads as TGTGCCAGCAGCTTGGATGGCGAGCAGTACTTC. As protein: CASSLDGEQYF.

The chain employs TRBV5-6 and TRBJ1-4; 8 bases are shared with TRBD1. CDR1 is SGHDT, CDR2 YYEEEE, per germline. The CDR3 has 15 residues. Trimming cost V 0 bases and J 8 bases; bases outside gene matches: 6. The CDR3 coding sequence is TGTGCCAGCAGCTTGGCAGCAGGGGGCTGGGAAAAACTGTTTTTT. Residues: CASSLAAGGWEKLFF.

V is TRBV6-4 and J is TRBJ2-7, with 8 nucleotides matching TRBD2. J was trimmed by 2 bases and V by 5 bases; bases with no gene match: 8. CDR3 length: 15 residues. From germline, CDR1 is MRHNA and CDR2 SNTAGT. CDR3 in amino acids: CASSPSSGSTYEQYF. In nucleotides, the CDR3 is TGTGCCAGCAGTCCATCTAGCGGGTCGACCTACGAGCAGTACTTC.